Reported below is one T cell receptor beta chain. Its antigen is as yet unknown. The sample originates from a study of cytomegalovirus exposure and HLA in healthy donors. The study ran its PCR with 60 Vbeta and 13 Jbeta primers. The assay was immunoSEQ multiplex PCR, and TCRdb's table has in-frame clones only and misses some. This repertoire shows some 140,000 clones, roughly 78% found once; its top ten account for about 6.5%. The germline CDR1 and CDR2 sequences are SGHVS and FQNEAQ. V gave up 0 bases and J gave up 2 bases, with 8 bases separating them. This CDR3 has 14 residues. General study points: An analysis was carried out at a later point. It showed that HLA-associated TCR beta chains were more clonally expanded than equally common non-associated chains. By HLA locus, TCR association rates varied in a later analysis, with DRB1 showing the most and HLA-C the fewest.

The sample comprised PBMCs. The V call is TRBV7-8, the J call TRBJ2-7; D gene unclear. The clonotype comes from a man in his forties in good health and CMV-seropositive. Here the CDR3 reads CASSLALGTYEQYF. The CDR3 nucleotides read TGTGCCAGCAGCTTAGCGCTGGGCACCTACGAGCAGTACTTC.